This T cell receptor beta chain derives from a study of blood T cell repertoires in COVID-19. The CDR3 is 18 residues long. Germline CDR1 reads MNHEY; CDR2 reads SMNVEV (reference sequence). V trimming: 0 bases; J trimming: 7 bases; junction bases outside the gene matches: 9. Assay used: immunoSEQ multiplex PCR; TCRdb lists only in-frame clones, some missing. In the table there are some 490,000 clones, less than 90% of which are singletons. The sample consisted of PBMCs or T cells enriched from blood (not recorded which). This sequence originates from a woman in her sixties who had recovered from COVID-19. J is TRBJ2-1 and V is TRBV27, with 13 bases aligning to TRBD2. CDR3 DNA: TGTGCCAGCAGTTTATCGCCCTTTACTAGCGGGGGGGTGAATGAGCAGTTCTTC. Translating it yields CASSLSPFTSGGVNEQFF.